One and the same sample provided the 27 T cell receptor beta chains below, sequenced in a study of control samples from healthy donors and cancer patients. Repertoires were generated with immunoSEQ multiplex PCR, while TCRdb's copy carries only in-frame clones and drops some. The table has approximately 100,000 clones, around 84% seen once. The sample consisted of PBMCs. Source of these receptors: a man between 65 and 80 years old with lung cancer.

The chain combines TRBV30 with TRBJ2-5; no firm D call. Trimming removed 0 bases from V and 5 bases from J, with 10 bases in between. Germline V CDR1 and CDR2: GTSNPN, SVGIG (reference sequence). This CDR3 contains 13 residues. CDR3 nucleotides: TGTGCCTGGAGTGTATCTTTGGTGGAGACCCAGTACTTC. Residues: CAWSVSLVETQYF.

This clone has only one observation. The chain recombines TRBV9 with TRBJ1-1, with a weak D call TRBD1 (6 bases). V was cut by 5 bases and J by 6 bases, with 14 bases left in between. CDR3 length: 13 residues. Germline loops: CDR1 SGDLS, CDR2 YYNGEE. In DNA form, the CDR3 reads TGTGCCAGCAGTCCAACAGGGTCCGCTGAAGCTTTCTTT. Amino acid sequence: CASSPTGSAEAFF.

A word on this clone: Distinct nucleotide sequences in the sample also encode this CDR3. This chain connects TRBV5-1 to TRBJ2-7; no clear D. V was trimmed by 0 bases and J by 4 bases, leaving 5 bases between them. CDR3 length equals 12 residues. Germline V lookup: CDR1 SGHRS, CDR2 YFSETQ. CDR3 protein: CASSLVSYEQYF. The CDR3 region has the DNA TGCGCCAGCAGCTTGGTATCGTACGAGCAGTACTTC. Combining the CDR3 with reference TRBV5-1 and TRBJ2-7 gives the whole variable domain KAGVTQTPRYLIKTRGQQVTLSCSPISGHRSVSWYQQTPGQGLQFLFEYFSETQRNKGNFPGRFSGRQFSNSRSEMNVSTLELGDSALYLCASSLVSYEQYFGPGTRLTVT.

V and J are TRBV19 and TRBJ2-7; 7 positions agree with TRBD1. There are 13 residues in the CDR3. Losses at the gene ends were 5 bases for V and 6 bases for J; bases not matched to a gene: 7. CDR1 is LNHDA and CDR2 is SQIVND in the germline V gene (reference sequence). This CDR3 reads CASSPRDRAEQYF. The CDR3 bases are TGTGCCAGTAGTCCCCGAGACAGGGCCGAGCAGTACTTC.

The V gene is TRBV10-3, the J gene TRBJ2-7; D is ambiguous. The germline CDR1 and CDR2 sequences are ENHRY and SYGVKD. With 2 bases removed from V and 0 bases from J, the gap between germline ends came to 8 bases. CDR3 size: 14 residues. The CDR3 sequence: CAISETTSSYEQYF. The CDR3 DNA is TGTGCCATCAGTGAGACTACCAGCTCCTACGAGCAGTACTTC.

This clone was observed a few times. This sequence joins TRBV30 and TRBJ1-2; no firm D call. The CDR3 spans 11 residues. Looked up from germline, CDR1 is GTSNPN and CDR2 is SVGIG (reference sequence). CDR3 DNA sequence: TGTGCATACACGGAAAACTATGGCTACACCTTC. Protein product: CAYTENYGYTF.

V and J are TRBV5-4 and TRBJ1-1, with 12 bases identical to TRBD1. The CDR3 length is 16 residues. Trimming cost V 7 bases and J 4 bases; bases outside gene matches: 11. CDR1 and CDR2 (germline): SGHNT, YYREEE (reference sequence). This CDR3 reads CASARDRGRVGTEAFF. The CDR3 coding sequence is TGTGCCAGCGCGAGGGACAGGGGGCGCGTGGGCACTGAAGCTTTCTTT. The full variable domain, its missing parts supplied by reference TRBV5-4 and TRBJ1-1, is ETGVTQSPTHLIKTRGQQVTLRCSSQSGHNTVSWYQQALGQGPQFIFQYYREEENGRGNFPPRFSGLQFPNYSSELNVNALELDDSALYLCASARDRGRVGTEAFFGQGTRLTVV.

The rearrangement uses TRBV7-3 and TRBJ2-1; 10 bases line up with TRBD2. The CDR3 consists of 15 residues. J gave up 2 bases and V 4 bases, and 2 bases lay outside the gene matches. CDR1 is SGHTA, CDR2 FQGTGA, per germline. The CDR3 bases are TGTGCCAGCAGCTCCGGACTAGCGGCCTACAATGAGCAGTTCTTC. Translation gives CASSSGLAAYNEQFF.

V usage is TRBV11-2 and J usage is TRBJ2-7; D remains ambiguous. Trimming removed 1 base from V and 2 bases from J, with 12 bases in between. Germline V gene lookup returns CDR1 SGHAT and CDR2 FQNNGV. The CDR3 length is 15 residues. The CDR3: CASSLGPSPTYEQYF. CDR3 DNA sequence: TGTGCCAGCAGCTTAGGGCCCAGCCCAACCTACGAGCAGTACTTC.

CDR3 sequence reads: CASTMGPREGEQYF. In DNA form, the CDR3 reads TGTGCCAGTACCATGGGGCCCAGGGAAGGCGAGCAGTACTTC. This chain joins TRBV19 and TRBJ2-7; TRBD1 might be the D (5 bases). The CDR3 has 14 amino acids. Germline lookup yields CDR1 LNHDA and CDR2 SQIVND (reference sequence). Between the trimmed V and J ends, which lost 7 bases and 6 bases, there was a span of 19 bases.

The chain recombines TRBV14 with TRBJ2-1, with 7 bases identical to TRBD1. Germline V gives CDR1 SGHDN, CDR2 FVKESK. Unmatched junction bases numbered 7, after V lost 6 bases and J lost 8 bases. The CDR3 covers 13 residues. CDR3 in amino acids: CASRKTGVHEQFF. The CDR3, as DNA: TGTGCCAGCAGGAAAACAGGGGTTCATGAGCAGTTCTTC.

This clone has just a few counts. The chain couples TRBV6-2 or TRBV6-3 to TRBJ1-3; perhaps TRBD1 as D (5 bases). Trimming removed 2 bases at V and 0 bases at J, with 14 bases between. The germline CDR1 and CDR2 sequences are MNHEY and SVGEGT. CDR3 length: 17 residues. CDR3 sequence (DNA): TGTGCCAGCAGTTACGTGGCAGGGCGAAGCTCTGGAAACACCATATATTTT. Its protein is CASSYVAGRSSGNTIYF.

The genes are TRBV6-5 and TRBJ1-5; D possibly corresponds to TRBD1 (5 bases). CDR1 MNHEY and CDR2 SVGAGI come from the germline V gene. Trimming removed 6 bases from V and 13 bases from J, with 22 bases in between. CDR3 length: 14 amino acids. The CDR3 DNA sequence: TGTGCCAGCAGCCGCAGTGGGGGGGAGAGAATACAGCATTTT. It encodes CASSRSGGERIQHF.

Of note for this clone: Additional DNA sequences in this sample encode the identical CDR3. The chain couples TRBV6-5 to TRBJ2-7; 11 positions match TRBD1. The CDR3 length is 16 residues. The germline CDR1 and CDR2 sequences are MNHEY and SVGAGI. V lost 4 bases to trimming and J lost 7 bases; unmatched junction nucleotides: 12. The CDR3 DNA follows: TGTGCCAGCAGTTTCCTTTCGGGACAGGGGGTGGGGGAGCAGTACTTC. Amino acids: CASSFLSGQGVGEQYF.

V usage is TRBV19 and J usage is TRBJ1-6; possible D gene TRBD1, 5 bases. V lost 0 bases and J lost 7, with 22 bases in between. The CDR3 contains 19 residues. Per germline, CDR1 LNHDA and CDR2 SQIVND (reference sequence). CDR3 in amino acids: CASSIDRAGTSSQNSPLHF. CDR3 nucleotides: TGTGCCAGTAGTATAGATCGGGCCGGGACCTCAAGCCAGAATTCACCCCTCCACTTT.

CDR3 region: CASSATAAGDYGYTF. Here the CDR3 DNA reads TGCGCCAGCAGCGCAACCGCAGCAGGGGACTATGGCTACACCTTC. The chain employs TRBV5-1 and TRBJ1-2; D is perhaps TRBD1 (6 bases). V gave up 4 bases and J gave up 3 bases, with 16 bases separating them. From germline, CDR1 is SGHRS and CDR2 YFSETQ. This CDR3 is 15 amino acids long. Full variable domain (remainder filled in from reference TRBV5-1 and TRBJ1-2): KAGVTQTPRYLIKTRGQQVTLSCSPISGHRSVSWYQQTPGQGLQFLFEYFSETQRNKGNFPGRFSGRQFSNSRSEMNVSTLELGDSALYLCASSATAAGDYGYTFGSGTRLTVV.

The CDR3 sequence is CAITRSINYGYTF. The CDR3 DNA reads as TGTGCCATCACGAGGAGCATCAACTATGGCTACACCTTC. The chain carries TRBV10-3 and TRBJ1-2; D remains unclear. Per the germline V gene, CDR1 is ENHRY and CDR2 is SYGVKD. Deletions cut 7 bases from V and 2 bases from J, with 11 bases between. The CDR3 covers 13 residues.

V is TRBV7-2 and J is TRBJ1-1, with 7 nucleotides matching TRBD1. J was trimmed by 5 bases and V by 5 bases; bases with no gene match: 5. Per germline, CDR1 SGHTA and CDR2 FQGNSA. This CDR3 region has 13 residues. For the CDR3, the DNA is TGTGCCAGCAGCAGACAGGGACCAACTGAAGCTTTCTTT. Amino acid sequence: CASSRQGPTEAFF.

V usage is TRBV5-4 and J usage is TRBJ2-5, with 9 bases matching TRBD1. Germline V gene sequence: CDR1 SGHNT, CDR2 YYREEE (reference sequence). CDR3 length: 16 amino acids. The ends lost 3 bases at V and 2 bases at J; junction bases unmatched: 8. The DNA of the CDR3 is TGTGCCAGCAGCTCACGACAGGGGGGAGTTCAAGAGACCCAGTACTTC. It translates to CASSSRQGGVQETQYF. Looking up the rest from reference TRBV5-4 and TRBJ2-5 gives the full variable domain: ETGVTQSPTHLIKTRGQQVTLRCSSQSGHNTVSWYQQALGQGPQFIFQYYREEENGRGNFPPRFSGLQFPNYSSELNVNALELDDSALYLCASSSRQGGVQETQYFGPGTRLLVL.

This chain links TRBV7-7 with TRBJ2-1, with D possibly TRBD2 on 6 matching bases. Looked up from germline, CDR1 is SSHAT and CDR2 is FNYEAQ (reference sequence). Deletions cut 5 bases from V and 6 bases from J, with 23 bases between. The CDR3 runs to 17 residues. CDR3 DNA: TGTGCCAGCAGCCCCACCACCGGCGGGACTTCCGGCAATGAGCAGTTCTTC. Encoded protein: CASSPTTGGTSGNEQFF.

The chain is built from TRBV7-9 and TRBJ1-6, with D unclear. The V and J ends lost 5 bases and 6 bases respectively, with 5 bases between them. This CDR3 has 12 amino acids. Looked up from germline, CDR1 is SEHNR and CDR2 is FQNEAQ (reference sequence). The CDR3 protein is CASSPTNSPLHF. The CDR3 DNA follows: TGTGCCAGCAGCCCCACTAATTCACCCCTCCACTTT. Together with reference TRBV7-9 and TRBJ1-6, the CDR3 gives the full variable domain: DTGVSQNPRHKITKRGQNVTFRCDPISEHNRLYWYRQTLGQGPEFLTYFQNEAQLEKSRLLSDRFSAERPKGSFSTLEIQRTEQGDSAMYLCASSPTNSPLHFGNGTRLTVT.

The V and J genes are TRBV5-1 and TRBJ1-4; no definite D call. CDR3 size: 14 residues. Germline CDR1 and CDR2: SGHRS and YFSETQ. V dropped 2 bases and J dropped 8 bases, with 13 bases sitting between them. The CDR3 nucleotides are TGCGCCAGCAGCTTCCAGAAGGGAAGCGAAAAACTGTTTTTT. As protein: CASSFQKGSEKLFF.

The CDR3 spells CASSHSSKGRLAGAFF. For the CDR3, the DNA is TGTGCCAGCAGCCATAGTTCTAAGGGGCGCCTCGCCGGAGCTTTCTTT. The chain employs TRBV3-1 (or the pseudogene TRBV3-2) and TRBJ1-1, with D maybe TRBD1 (5 bases). Per the germline V gene, CDR1 is LGHDT and CDR2 is YNNKEL (reference sequence). Trimming shortened V by 3 bases and J by 10 bases, and 24 bases separated the two germline ends. CDR3 size: 16 residues.

The chain is built from TRBV12-5 and TRBJ2-7; the D gene is possibly TRBD1 (7 bases). Deletions cut 5 bases from V and 6 bases from J, with 17 bases between. Germline V gene lookup returns CDR1 LGHNT and CDR2 FRNRAP. This CDR3 is 14 amino acids long. The CDR3 loop is CASGPRQGGLEQYF. CDR3 DNA sequence: TGTGCTAGTGGTCCGAGACAGGGAGGTCTCGAGCAGTACTTC.

This chain links TRBV9 with TRBJ2-7, with 10 bases matching TRBD1. This CDR3 has 15 residues. CDR1 and CDR2 (germline): SGDLS, YYNGEE. Trimming at V came to 0 bases and at J to 1 base, leaving 1 base not matched to a gene. CDR3 sequence: CASSVGQGASYEQYF. The CDR3 region has the DNA TGTGCCAGCAGCGTAGGACAGGGGGCGTCCTACGAGCAGTACTTC.

This rearrangement joins TRBV4-1 to TRBJ2-1; perhaps TRBD2 as D (6 bases). Trimming took 2 bases from V and 1 from J, leaving 12 bases between them. This CDR3 comprises 16 residues. Germline CDR1 is MGHRA and CDR2 is YSYEKL. In nucleotides, the CDR3 is TGCGCCAGCAGCCAAATAGGCGGGGTATCCTACAATGAGCAGTTCTTC. Its translation: CASSQIGGVSYNEQFF.

This clone was counted only a few times. The chain recombines TRBV6-2 or TRBV6-3 with TRBJ2-3, with D possibly being TRBD1 (6 bases). Between the trimmed V and J ends, which lost 2 bases and 2 bases, there was a span of 17 bases. The CDR3 is made up of 17 amino acids. Germline V CDR1 and CDR2: MNHEY, SVGEGT. CDR3 protein: CASSYQQGKAYTDTQYF. DNA of the CDR3: TGTGCCAGCAGTTACCAGCAGGGGAAAGCCTACACAGATACGCAGTATTTT.